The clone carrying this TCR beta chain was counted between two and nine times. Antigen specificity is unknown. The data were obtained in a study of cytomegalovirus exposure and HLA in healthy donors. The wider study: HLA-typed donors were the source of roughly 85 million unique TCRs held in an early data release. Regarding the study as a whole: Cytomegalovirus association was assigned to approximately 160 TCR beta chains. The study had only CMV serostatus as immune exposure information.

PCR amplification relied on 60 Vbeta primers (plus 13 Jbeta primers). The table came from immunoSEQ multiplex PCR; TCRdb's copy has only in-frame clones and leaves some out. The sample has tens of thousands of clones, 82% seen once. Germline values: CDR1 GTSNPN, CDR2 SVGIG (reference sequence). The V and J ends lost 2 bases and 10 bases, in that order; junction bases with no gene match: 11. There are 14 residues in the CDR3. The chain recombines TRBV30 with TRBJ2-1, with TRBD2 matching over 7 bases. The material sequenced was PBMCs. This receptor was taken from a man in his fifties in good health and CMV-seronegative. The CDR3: CAWSQTGGRGEQFF. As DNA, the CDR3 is TGTGCCTGGAGTCAGACGGGAGGCCGGGGGGAGCAGTTCTTC.